This T cell receptor (beta chain) was captured in a study of blood T cell repertoires in COVID-19. Study as a whole: COVID-19 samples, acute and convalescent, were from the United States, Italy and Spain. Sample material is recorded as cDNA or gDNA derived from T cells, B-cell-depleted T cells, or PBMCs.

The CDR3 spans 14 residues. Germline CDR1 MNHEY, CDR2 SVGAGI. The ends lost 6 bases at V and 11 bases at J; junction bases unmatched: 11. Methods used by the authors: Estimation of nucleated cell counts relied on the amplification of reference gene primers. Sequenced by immunoSEQ multiplex PCR; TCRdb stores in-frame clones only, minus some. V and J calls and clone size come straight from that table; D and trimming were deduced from the DNA. The table lists 150,000 to 200,000 clones, 86% of them singletons. Input material: peripheral blood. V and J are TRBV6-5 and TRBJ1-4, with 8 bases fitting TRBD1. This sequence originates from a man aged 70-80 years with acute or convalescent COVID-19. The CDR3 nucleotides are TGTGCCAGCAGCAAACAGGGGGAAGAGGAGAAACTGTTTTTT. Translating gives CASSKQGEEEKLFF.